The rows below give T cell receptor beta chains drawn from one sample of a study of blood T cell repertoires in COVID-19. Data came from immunoSEQ multiplex PCR; TCRdb stores just in-frame clones and leaves some out. This sample carries about 410,000 clones, around 90% of them seen once, and the ten largest clones take more than 0.55%. What was sequenced was PBMCs or T cells enriched from blood (not recorded which). The receptor set was obtained from a man aged 18 to 30 who had recovered from COVID-19. Each CDR3 is given with its conserved first and last residue. The order of the fields is clone size, D gene, V gene, J gene, CDR3 DNA, CDR3 protein. A D gene is named only where the DNA matches it firmly. Expanded clones get a size class; other rows say once, few or many, or leave the size out.

clone size: NA; D gene: NA; V gene: TRBV7-3; J gene: TRBJ1-1; CDR3 DNA: TGTGCCAGCAGCTTAACGATCGCCGCGGAAGCTTTCTTT; CDR3 protein: CASSLTIAAEAFF
clone size: NA; D gene: NA; V gene: TRBV7-9; J gene: TRBJ1-6; CDR3 DNA: TGTGCCAGCAGCTTAGAAACGGACAGCTCCTATAATTCACCCCTCCACTTT; CDR3 protein: CASSLETDSSYNSPLHF
clone size: NA; D gene: NA; V gene: TRBV27; J gene: TRBJ1-2; CDR3 DNA: TGTGCCAGCAGCCTGATCGGGGGGGTGGATGGCTACACCTTC; CDR3 protein: CASSLIGGVDGYTF
clone size: NA; D gene: TRBD1; V gene: TRBV5-5; J gene: TRBJ1-2; CDR3 DNA: TGTGCCAGCCGATTACACGACAGGGTGAACTATGGCTACACCTTC; CDR3 protein: CASRLHDRVNYGYTF
clone size: few; D gene: NA; V gene: TRBV4-1; J gene: TRBJ2-1; CDR3 DNA: TGCGCCAGCAGCCAGCTAGTAAGCGGCTACAATGAGCAGTTCTTC; CDR3 protein: CASSQLVSGYNEQFF
clone size: NA; D gene: NA; V gene: TRBV5-1; J gene: TRBJ1-1; CDR3 DNA: TGCGCCAGCAGCTTGGCTATGCAGGGTGAGTTGGACACTGAAGCTTTCTTT; CDR3 protein: CASSLAMQGELDTEAFF
clone size: NA; D gene: NA; V gene: TRBV27; J gene: TRBJ1-4; CDR3 DNA: TGTGCCAGCAGTTTAGATAAGGGGGCAACTAATGAAAAACTGTTTTTT; CDR3 protein: CASSLDKGATNEKLFF
clone size: NA; D gene: NA; V gene: TRBV6-5; J gene: TRBJ1-2; CDR3 DNA: TGTGCCACCCGAGGACAGATTAACTATGGCTACACCTTC; CDR3 protein: CATRGQINYGYTF
clone size: NA; D gene: NA; V gene: TRBV13; J gene: TRBJ2-5; CDR3 DNA: TGTGCCAGCAGCAGTGGGAGAGGGTTCCAAGAGACCCAGTACTTC; CDR3 protein: CASSSGRGFQETQYF
clone size: NA; D gene: NA; V gene: TRBV27; J gene: TRBJ2-2; CDR3 DNA: TGTGCCAGCCCACAGGGTCCGAACACCGGGGAGCTGTTTTTT; CDR3 protein: CASPQGPNTGELFF
clone size: NA; D gene: NA; V gene: TRBV27; J gene: TRBJ1-2; CDR3 DNA: TGTGCCAGCAGTTACCTATCCACAGGAGACTATGGCTACACCTTC; CDR3 protein: CASSYLSTGDYGYTF
clone size: NA; D gene: NA; V gene: TRBV19; J gene: TRBJ1-1; CDR3 DNA: TGTGCCAGTACCTTAGCTGGCGTCTTGGGCACTGAAGCTTTCTTT; CDR3 protein: CASTLAGVLGTEAFF
clone size: NA; D gene: TRBD1; V gene: TRBV7-6; J gene: TRBJ1-1; CDR3 DNA: TGTGCCAGCAGCGTCCTGACAGGGTCTGAAGCTTTCTTT; CDR3 protein: CASSVLTGSEAFF
clone size: NA; D gene: NA; V gene: TRBV18; J gene: TRBJ2-4; CDR3 DNA: TGTGCCAGCTCACCACAGACACAAATAGCCAAAAACATTCAGTACTTC; CDR3 protein: CASSPQTQIAKNIQYF
clone size: NA; D gene: TRBD2; V gene: TRBV3-1/TRBV3-2; J gene: TRBJ2-7; CDR3 DNA: TGTGCCAGCAGCCAAGTTAGCGGGAGAGGGGTAGGTGAGCAGTACTTC; CDR3 protein: CASSQVSGRGVGEQYF
clone size: NA; D gene: NA; V gene: TRBV7-9; J gene: TRBJ1-3; CDR3 DNA: TGTGCCAGCAGCCCAGCTACAGGGTCTGGAAACACCATATATTTT; CDR3 protein: CASSPATGSGNTIYF
clone size: few; D gene: NA; V gene: TRBV7-9; J gene: TRBJ1-3; CDR3 DNA: TGTGCCAGCAGCCCAACCCTTTTAGAATCTGGAAACACCATATATTTT; CDR3 protein: CASSPTLLESGNTIYF
clone size: NA; D gene: NA; V gene: TRBV24-1; J gene: TRBJ2-1; CDR3 DNA: TGTGCCACCACACAGGGCAATGAGCAGTTCTTC; CDR3 protein: CATTQGNEQFF
clone size: NA; D gene: NA; V gene: TRBV19; J gene: TRBJ1-6; CDR3 DNA: TGTGCCAGTAAGCCCGGGGTCAAAAGCTCCTATAATTCACCCCTCCACTTT; CDR3 protein: CASKPGVKSSYNSPLHF
clone size: NA; D gene: TRBD1; V gene: TRBV4-1; J gene: TRBJ1-4; CDR3 DNA: TGCGCCAGCAGCCTACGCGGTTCCGGGACAGGGAATGAAAAACTGTTTTTT; CDR3 protein: CASSLRGSGTGNEKLFF
clone size: NA; D gene: NA; V gene: TRBV6-5; J gene: TRBJ1-5; CDR3 DNA: TGTGCCAGCAGCCCACGGACAGCCCAGGGGCAGCCCCAGCATTTT; CDR3 protein: CASSPRTAQGQPQHF
clone size: NA; D gene: NA; V gene: TRBV11-3; J gene: TRBJ2-5; CDR3 DNA: TGTGCCAGCAGCTTCGGGCCCGAGGGAGAGACCCAGTACTTC; CDR3 protein: CASSFGPEGETQYF
clone size: NA; D gene: TRBD2; V gene: TRBV28; J gene: TRBJ2-1; CDR3 DNA: TGTGCCAGCAGTTTGCCGGGACTAGCGGGTGCTCGGAGCTCCTACAATGAGCAGTTCTTC; CDR3 protein: CASSLPGLAGARSSYNEQFF
clone size: NA; D gene: TRBD1; V gene: TRBV18; J gene: TRBJ1-6; CDR3 DNA: TGTGCCAGCAGGACAGGAATCGGTTCACCCCTCCACTTT; CDR3 protein: CASRTGIGSPLHF
clone size: NA; D gene: NA; V gene: TRBV27; J gene: TRBJ2-1; CDR3 DNA: TGTGCCAGCAGTGCGCGCCAGGGGAACTCCTACAATGAGCAGTTCTTC; CDR3 protein: CASSARQGNSYNEQFF
clone size: NA; D gene: TRBD1; V gene: TRBV7-8; J gene: TRBJ2-1; CDR3 DNA: TGTGCCAGCAGCCCTCTACGGACAGGGGGGACCTACAATGAGCAGTTCTTC; CDR3 protein: CASSPLRTGGTYNEQFF